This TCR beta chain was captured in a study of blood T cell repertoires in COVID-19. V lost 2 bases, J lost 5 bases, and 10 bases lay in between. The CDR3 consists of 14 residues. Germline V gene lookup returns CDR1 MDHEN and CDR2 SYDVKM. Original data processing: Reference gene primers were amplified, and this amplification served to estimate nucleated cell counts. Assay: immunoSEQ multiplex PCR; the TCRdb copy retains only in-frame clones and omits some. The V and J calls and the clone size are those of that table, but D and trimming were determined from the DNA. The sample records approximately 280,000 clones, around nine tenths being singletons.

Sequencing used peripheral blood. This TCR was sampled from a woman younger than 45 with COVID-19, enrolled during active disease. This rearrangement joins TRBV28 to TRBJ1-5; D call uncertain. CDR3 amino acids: CASSLIPRDQPQHF. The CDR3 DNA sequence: TGTGCCAGCAGTTTAATCCCACGGGATCAGCCCCAGCATTTT.